The 32 T cell receptor beta chains presented below share a single source sample, sequenced in a study of blood T cells in healthy people across ages. The use of a sample-barcoded 5' primer and a J-beta primer mix characterized a second PCR of roughly 6 to 11 cycles. TCRdb processed the 5' RACE reads anew with MiXCR; each CDR3 protein has one entry. The sample lists approximately 1.5 million distinct CDR3 sequences, about 31% seen once, with roughly 12% in the top ten. Sequencing input: blood. The receptors were gathered from a woman in her twenties or thirties in good health.

The rearrangement joins TRBV20-1 to TRBJ1-2; D remains unclear. The V gene lost 0 bases and the J gene lost 8 bases, with 7 bases spanning the gap. Germline CDR1 and CDR2: DFQATT and SNEGSKA (reference sequence). This CDR3 is 11 amino acids long. In DNA, the CDR3 is TGCAGTGCTAGAGAGACATGGGGCTACACCTTC. Translation: CSARETWGYTF.

In nucleotides, the CDR3 is TGTGCCAGCAGTTTATCACGGGCGGAGGGGTGGTATTTT. It translates to CASSLSRAEGWYF. V and J are TRBV27 and TRBJ2-3; D is possibly TRBD2 (6 bases). V was clipped by 0 bases and J by 14 bases, with 15 bases between them. The CDR3 length is 13 residues. Germline-derived CDR1 and CDR2 are MNHEY and SMNVEV (reference sequence).

This clonotype was seen a handful of times. This chain uses TRBV7-2 with TRBJ2-7, with D tentatively TRBD2 (5 bases). Deletions cut 4 bases from V and 3 bases from J, with 7 bases between. This CDR3 is 12 amino acids long. Per germline, CDR1 SGHTA and CDR2 FQGNSA. The CDR3: CASSYDYYEQYF. The CDR3 nucleotides are TGTGCCAGCAGCTACGACTACTACGAGCAGTACTTC.

The chain links TRBV2 to TRBJ2-7; D remains unclear. The V gene's germline CDR1 is SNHLY and CDR2 FYNNEI. Trimming removed 8 bases from V and 4 bases from J, with 9 bases in between. The CDR3 runs to 11 residues. The CDR3 coding sequence is TGTGCCAGCCAGAGTCTTTACGAGCAGTACTTC. Translated: CASQSLYEQYF. Full variable domain (missing parts from reference TRBV2 and TRBJ2-7): EPEVTQTPSHQVTQMGQEVILRCVPISNHLYFYWYRQILGQKVEFLVSFYNNEISEKSEIFDDQFSVERPDGSNFTLKIRSTKLEDSAMYFCASQSLYEQYFGPGTRLTVT.

This clonotype has a single count. The chain recombines TRBV3-1 with TRBJ2-3; D is ambiguous. With 0 bases removed from V and 4 bases from J, the gap between germline ends came to 17 bases. Germline V CDR1 and CDR2: LGHDT, YNNKEL (reference sequence). The CDR3 length is 17 residues. For the CDR3, the DNA is TGTGCCAGCAGCCAAGAGCCCCCGACCTTTGTGGCAGATACGCAGTATTTT. Its protein product is CASSQEPPTFVADTQYF.

In this sample, this clonotype turned up many times. V usage is TRBV5-1 and J usage is TRBJ2-1, with D tentatively TRBD2 (5 bases). The germline gives CDR1 SGHRS, CDR2 YFSETQ. Trimming took off 2 bases at V and 0 bases at J, with 9 bases between the two ends. The CDR3 loop spans 15 amino acids. DNA of the CDR3: TGCGCCAGCAGCTTTCTAGCCGGCTCCTACAATGAGCAGTTCTTC. Translation gives CASSFLAGSYNEQFF.

The rearrangement links TRBV21-1 to TRBJ2-1; the D segment call TRBD1 is taken from the table without a DNA check. TRBV21-1 is a pseudogene segment. The CDR3 runs 17 residues. The CDR3 DNA sequence: TGTGCCAGCAGCACCGAACTTAGACAGGGGTGGCGCAATGAGCAGTTCTTC. Translated: CASSTELRQGWRNEQFF.

This clonotype was picked up many times. The chain links TRBV3-1 to TRBJ2-1; 10 bases line up with TRBD2. Germline CDR1 is LGHDT and CDR2 is YNNKEL (reference sequence). Losses at the gene ends were 4 bases for V and 7 bases for J; bases not matched to a gene: 4. The CDR3 sequence is 14 residues long. The CDR3 DNA is TGTGCCAGCAGCCGGAGTAGCGGGGGGAATGAGCAGTTCTTC. It specifies CASSRSSGGNEQFF.

CDR3 residues: CASSLPTGGLGDEQFF. The CDR3 DNA is TGTGCCAGCAGCTTACCAACAGGGGGCCTAGGGGATGAGCAGTTCTTC. This chain uses TRBV7-9 with TRBJ2-1; the match to TRBD1 covers 9 bases. The CDR3 is 16 residues long. Germline loops: CDR1 SEHNR, CDR2 FQNEAQ (reference sequence). V lost 2 bases to trimming and J lost 8 bases; unmatched junction nucleotides: 10.

This clonotype appeared a few times. The V gene is TRBV5-1, the J gene TRBJ1-4; no clear D. The CDR3 spans 13 residues. V shed 0 bases and J shed 7 bases, with 7 bases lying between them. Germline assignment: CDR1 SGHRS and CDR2 YFSETQ. CDR3 residues: CASSLGPSEKLFF. Here the CDR3 DNA reads TGCGCCAGCAGCTTGGGCCCGTCTGAAAAACTGTTTTTT.

This clonotype showed up many times. The gene calls are TRBV28 and TRBJ2-1, with 9 nucleotides matching TRBD1. V gave up 1 base and J gave up 7 bases; unmatched junction bases: 2. This CDR3 region has 14 residues. Germline CDR1 MDHEN, CDR2 SYDVKM. The CDR3 nucleotides are TGTGCCAGCAGTTTATCCGGGACAGGGAATGAGCAGTTCTTC. It is translated as CASSLSGTGNEQFF.

The chain has TRBV4-1 and TRBJ2-2; weak D call: TRBD2 (5 bases). The CDR3 sequence is 15 residues long. V was cut by 4 bases and J by 7 bases, with 16 bases left in between. CDR1 is MGHRA and CDR2 is YSYEKL in the germline V gene. The CDR3 protein is CASSRERVSGGELFF. CDR3 bases: TGCGCCAGCAGCCGAGAGAGGGTGAGCGGCGGGGAGCTGTTTTTT.

The DNA for the CDR3 is TGTGCCAGCAGTCCTGATAAATCGATCTACGAGCAGTACTTC. It translates to CASSPDKSIYEQYF. V and J are TRBV28 and TRBJ2-7; D unresolved. CDR1 is MDHEN, CDR2 SYDVKM, per germline. The ends were cut back, 5 bases at V and 3 bases at J, with 14 bases in the middle. The CDR3 totals 14 residues. Full variable domain (remainder filled in from reference TRBV28 and TRBJ2-7): DVKVTQSSRYLVKRTGEKVFLECVQDMDHENMFWYRQDPGLGLRLIYFSYDVKMKEKGDIPEGYSVSREKKERFSLILESASTNQTSMYLCASSPDKSIYEQYFGPGTRLTVT.

This clonotype was seen just once. V is TRBV5-1 and J is TRBJ2-3; 11 bases match TRBD2. Germline V CDR1 and CDR2: SGHRS, YFSETQ. The CDR3 consists of 18 residues. The V gene end was trimmed by 0 bases and the J gene end by 6 bases; junction bases not matched to a gene: 12. Here the CDR3 DNA reads TGCGCCAGCAGCTTGGCGGTAGCGGGGGGGACTGGGACGGATACGCAGTATTTT. Translation gives CASSLAVAGGTGTDTQYF. Complete variable domain (other parts from reference TRBV5-1 and TRBJ2-3): KAGVTQTPRYLIKTRGQQVTLSCSPISGHRSVSWYQQTPGQGLQFLFEYFSETQRNKGNFPGRFSGRQFSNSRSEMNVSTLELGDSALYLCASSLAVAGGTGTDTQYFGPGTRLTVL.

This clonotype came up a few times. The chain carries TRBV6-5 and TRBJ2-3; D might be TRBD1 or TRBD2, each matching 5 bases. Trimming stripped 0 bases from V and 1 base from J, with 8 bases between. This CDR3 has 15 residues. The V gene's germline CDR1 is MNHEY and CDR2 SVGAGI. The CDR3 loop reads CASSYSGDGTDTQYF. In DNA form, the CDR3 reads TGTGCCAGCAGTTACTCGGGGGACGGCACAGATACGCAGTATTTT.

This chain uses TRBV5-5 with TRBJ1-2; D is possibly TRBD1 (5 bases). This CDR3 comprises 15 residues. Germline CDR1 reads SGHKS; CDR2 reads YYEKEE (reference sequence). The V end was cut by 3 bases, the J end by 5 bases, with 17 bases between. The CDR3 sequence is CASSYEGRGGYGYTF. The DNA for the CDR3 is TGTGCCAGCAGCTATGAGGGACGGGGAGGATATGGCTACACCTTC.

On this clonotype: A single base separates this from a much larger clone, so it may be a read error. The V call is TRBV12-3 or TRBV12-4, the J call TRBJ1-2, with 7 bases fitting TRBD1. This CDR3 comprises 12 residues. CDR3 coding DNA: TGTACCAGCAGTTTACAGGGGCGAAGCTACACCTTC. Translation gives CTSSLQGRSYTF.

This clonotype was detected only a few times. The chain links TRBV6-5 to TRBJ2-3, with TRBD2 as a possible D gene (6 bases). This CDR3 spans 15 amino acids. The ends were cut back, 0 bases at V and 2 bases at J, with 9 bases in the middle. The germline CDR1 and CDR2 sequences are MNHEY and SVGAGI. The CDR3 nucleotides are TGTGCCAGCAGTTACTCACCGGGGGTCACAGATACGCAGTATTTT. It translates to CASSYSPGVTDTQYF.

Remarks on this clonotype: The junction differs from germline at one of its ends, possibly a read error. The gene calls are TRBV5-1 and TRBJ2-5, with 7 bases identical to TRBD1. CDR1 is SGHRS, CDR2 YFSETQ, per germline. This CDR3 region has 13 residues. This CDR3 reads CASSLTGEETQCF. CDR3 coding DNA: TGCGCCAGCAGCCTAACAGGGGAAGAGACCCAGTGCTTC.

The rearrangement joins TRBV3-1 to TRBJ1-1; 7 bases align to TRBD1. Germline-derived CDR1 and CDR2 are LGHDT and YNNKEL (reference sequence). Trimming took 4 bases from V and 6 from J; bases not matched to a gene: 8. CDR3 length equals 14 residues. This chain's CDR3 is CASSPTGYSSEAFF. The DNA for the CDR3 is TGTGCCAGCAGCCCGACAGGGTATAGTTCTGAAGCTTTCTTT.

The genes are TRBV27 and TRBJ1-5; D remains unclear. This CDR3 is built from 15 residues. Germline V gene data show CDR1 as MNHEY and CDR2 as SMNVEV (reference sequence). The germline V and J ends were trimmed by 5 bases and 6 bases, with 17 bases remaining between them. The CDR3 is CASSAGRSSGQPQHF. The CDR3 DNA sequence: TGTGCCAGCAGTGCGGGGAGGTCTTCTGGTCAGCCCCAGCATTTT.

The chain employs TRBV30 and TRBJ2-1; no definite D call. The CDR3 is 14 amino acids. Germline V gene lookup returns CDR1 GTSNPN and CDR2 SVGIG (reference sequence). V gave up 0 bases and J gave up 3 bases, with 9 bases separating them. DNA for the CDR3: TGTGCCTGGAGTGTAGGTTCCGTCTACAATGAGCAGTTCTTC. Translating gives CAWSVGSVYNEQFF.

The chain has TRBV9 and TRBJ2-7; 8 bases are a match to TRBD2. J lost 7 bases, V lost 0 bases, and 12 bases had no gene match. Germline CDR1 SGDLS, CDR2 YYNGEE. There are 16 residues in the CDR3. The CDR3 region is CASSVEVAGSSGEQYF. The CDR3 bases are TGTGCCAGCAGCGTAGAGGTAGCGGGGAGCTCGGGGGAGCAGTACTTC.

The chain recombines TRBV7-6 with TRBJ2-2; D call uncertain. Per germline, CDR1 SGHVS and CDR2 FNYEAQ. Between the trimmed V and J ends, which lost 1 base and 4 bases, there was a span of 13 bases. The CDR3 loop spans 16 amino acids. CDR3 sequence (DNA): TGTGCCAGCAGCTTAGGGGCTAAAGTTAGCACCGGGGAGCTGTTTTTT. Protein product: CASSLGAKVSTGELFF.

A remark on this clonotype: A junction end diverges from the germline sequence, so it may reflect a read error. The rearrangement joins TRBV12-3 or TRBV12-4 to TRBJ2-7; 7 nucleotides line up with TRBD2. There are 14 residues in the CDR3. The CDR3 DNA is TGTGCCAGCAGGTTAGCGGGCCGAGAGAGCGAGCAGTACTTC. This sequence encodes CASRLAGRESEQYF.

J is TRBJ1-1 and V is TRBV2; perhaps TRBD1 as D (5 bases). Germline V lookup: CDR1 SNHLY, CDR2 FYNNEI. This CDR3 contains 14 residues. Trimming pared 10 bases from V and 1 base from J, leaving 16 bases between. The chain's CDR3 is CAIIFRVGNTEAFF. The CDR3 bases are TGTGCCATTATATTCAGGGTTGGGAACACTGAAGCTTTCTTT. Together with reference TRBV2 and TRBJ1-1, the CDR3 gives the full variable domain: EPEVTQTPSHQVTQMGQEVILRCVPISNHLYFYWYRQILGQKVEFLVSFYNNEISEKSEIFDDQFSVERPDGSNFTLKIRSTKLEDSAMYFCAIIFRVGNTEAFFGQGTRLTVV.

V is TRBV27 and J is TRBJ2-1; 9 positions agree with TRBD1. V lost 7 bases, J lost 1 base, and 8 bases stayed unmatched. The CDR3 is made up of 16 amino acids. Germline V gene sequence: CDR1 MNHEY, CDR2 SMNVEV (reference sequence). CDR3 region: CASNPSTGGSYNEQFF. In nucleotides, the CDR3 is TGTGCCAGCAATCCCTCGACAGGGGGTTCCTACAATGAGCAGTTCTTC.

This clonotype came up once. The gene calls are TRBV29-1 and TRBJ2-7, with a possible D match to TRBD2 (5 bases). The length of the CDR3 is 13 residues. CDR1 is SQVTM, CDR2 ANQGSEA, per germline. The V and J ends lost 4 bases and 3 bases respectively, with 13 bases between them. The CDR3 loop reads CSVGGGWIYEQYF. The DNA of the CDR3 is TGCAGCGTTGGTGGCGGGTGGATCTACGAGCAGTACTTC.

CDR3 amino acids: CASRLQDAEQYF. For the CDR3, the DNA is TGTGCCAGCAGATTACAGGACGCCGAGCAGTACTTC. The rearrangement links TRBV6-1 to TRBJ2-7; tentative D call: TRBD1 (5 bases). This CDR3 has 12 residues. Germline loops: CDR1 MNHNS, CDR2 SASEGT. Trimming shortened V by 6 bases and J by 6 bases, and 12 bases separated the two germline ends.

This clonotype was seen a few times. The chain joins TRBV7-9 to TRBJ2-5; D remains unclear. From germline, CDR1 is SEHNR and CDR2 FQNEAQ (reference sequence). This CDR3 has 16 residues. Trimming pared 2 bases from V and 3 bases from J, leaving 16 bases between. CDR3 DNA: TGTGCCAGCAGCTTAACCCTAGGCTCGGGCAAAGAGACCCAGTACTTC. Its translation is CASSLTLGSGKETQYF. The full variable domain, its missing parts supplied by reference TRBV7-9 and TRBJ2-5, is DTGVSQNPRHKITKRGQNVTFRCDPISEHNRLYWYRQTLGQGPEFLTYFQNEAQLEKSRLLSDRFSAERPKGSFSTLEIQRTEQGDSAMYLCASSLTLGSGKETQYFGPGTRLLVL.

The chain uses TRBV7-6 and TRBJ2-7; D may be TRBD1 or TRBD2 (5 bases each). The CDR3 runs to 14 residues. V lost 3 bases to trimming and J lost 1 base, with 10 bases between them. Per the germline V gene, CDR1 is SGHVS and CDR2 is FNYEAQ. CDR3 coding DNA: TGTGCCAGCAGCTTTCGGGACGTATCCTACGAGCAGTACTTC. Its translation is CASSFRDVSYEQYF.

In this sample, this clonotype turned up a few times. The genes are TRBV7-2 and TRBJ2-7, with 12 bases aligning to TRBD2. This CDR3 has 16 residues. Trimming at V came to 5 bases and at J to 3 bases, leaving 8 bases not matched to a gene. The germline gives CDR1 SGHTA, CDR2 FQGNSA. The CDR3 region has the DNA TGTGCCAGCAGCCACCCCGGACTAGCGGGACACTACGAGCAGTACTTC. It codes for CASSHPGLAGHYEQYF. Supplemented by reference TRBV7-2 and TRBJ2-7, the full variable domain reads GAGVSQSPSNKVTEKGKDVELRCDPISGHTALYWYRQSLGQGLEFLIYFQGNSAPDKSGLPSDRFSAERTGGSVSTLTIQRTQQEDSAVYLCASSHPGLAGHYEQYFGPGTRLTVT.